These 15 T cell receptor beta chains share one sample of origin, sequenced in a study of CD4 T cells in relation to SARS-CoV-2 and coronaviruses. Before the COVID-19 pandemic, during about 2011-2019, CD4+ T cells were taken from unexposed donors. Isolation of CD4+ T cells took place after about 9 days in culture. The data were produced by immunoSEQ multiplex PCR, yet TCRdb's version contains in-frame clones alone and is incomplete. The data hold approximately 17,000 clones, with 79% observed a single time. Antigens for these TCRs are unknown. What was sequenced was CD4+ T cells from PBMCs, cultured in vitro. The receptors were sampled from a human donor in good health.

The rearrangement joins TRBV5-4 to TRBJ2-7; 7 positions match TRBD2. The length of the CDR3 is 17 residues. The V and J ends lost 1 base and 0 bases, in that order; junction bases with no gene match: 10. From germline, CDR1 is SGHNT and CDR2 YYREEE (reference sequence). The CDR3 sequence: CASSLTIRTSASYEQYF. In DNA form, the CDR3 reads TGTGCCAGCAGCTTGACCATAAGAACTAGCGCCTCCTACGAGCAGTACTTC.

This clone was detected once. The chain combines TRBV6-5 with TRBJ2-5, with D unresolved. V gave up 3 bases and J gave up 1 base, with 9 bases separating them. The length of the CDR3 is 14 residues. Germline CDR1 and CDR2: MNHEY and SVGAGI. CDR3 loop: CASSYSYLQETQYF. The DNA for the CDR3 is TGTGCCAGCAGTTATTCCTACCTCCAAGAGACCCAGTACTTC.

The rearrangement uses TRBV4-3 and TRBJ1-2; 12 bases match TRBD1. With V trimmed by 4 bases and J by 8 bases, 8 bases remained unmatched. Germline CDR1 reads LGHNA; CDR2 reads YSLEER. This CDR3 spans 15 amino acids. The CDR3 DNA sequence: TGCGCCAGCAGCCGAGAGGGACAGGGGGCGCGGGGCTACACCTTC. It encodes CASSREGQGARGYTF.

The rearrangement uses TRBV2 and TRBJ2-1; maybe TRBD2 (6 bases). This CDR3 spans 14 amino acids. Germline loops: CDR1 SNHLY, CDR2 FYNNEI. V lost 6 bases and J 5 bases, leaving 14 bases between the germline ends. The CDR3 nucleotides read TGTGCCAGCAGGCACCGGGACTTTAACAATGAGCAGTTCTTC. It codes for CASRHRDFNNEQFF.

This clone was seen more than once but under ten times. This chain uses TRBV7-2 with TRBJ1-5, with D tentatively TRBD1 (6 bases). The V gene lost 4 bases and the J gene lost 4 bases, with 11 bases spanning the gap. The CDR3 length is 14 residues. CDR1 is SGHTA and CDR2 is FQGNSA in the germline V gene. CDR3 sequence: CASSSDRPNQPQHF. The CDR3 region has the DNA TGTGCCAGCAGCTCGGACAGACCGAATCAGCCCCAGCATTTT.

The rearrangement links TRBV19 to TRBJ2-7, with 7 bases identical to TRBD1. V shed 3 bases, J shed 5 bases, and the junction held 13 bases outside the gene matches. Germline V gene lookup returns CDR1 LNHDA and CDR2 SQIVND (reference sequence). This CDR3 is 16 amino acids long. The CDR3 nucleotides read TGTGCCAGTAGTATCTGGTCGACAGGGTTGCTGAACGAGCAGTACTTC. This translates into CASSIWSTGLLNEQYF.

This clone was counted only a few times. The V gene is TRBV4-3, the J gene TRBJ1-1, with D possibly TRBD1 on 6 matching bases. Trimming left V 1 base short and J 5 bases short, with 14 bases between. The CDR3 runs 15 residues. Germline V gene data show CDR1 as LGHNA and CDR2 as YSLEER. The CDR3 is CASSQGPITGTEAFF. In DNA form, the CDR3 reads TGCGCCAGCAGCCAAGGGCCAATAACAGGGACTGAAGCTTTCTTT.

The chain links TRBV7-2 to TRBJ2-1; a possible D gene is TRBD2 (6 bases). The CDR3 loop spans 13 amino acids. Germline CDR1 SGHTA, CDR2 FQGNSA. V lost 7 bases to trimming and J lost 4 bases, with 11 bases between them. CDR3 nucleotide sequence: TGTGCCAGCAACTTCGGGGGATACAATGAGCAGTTCTTC. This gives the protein CASNFGGYNEQFF.

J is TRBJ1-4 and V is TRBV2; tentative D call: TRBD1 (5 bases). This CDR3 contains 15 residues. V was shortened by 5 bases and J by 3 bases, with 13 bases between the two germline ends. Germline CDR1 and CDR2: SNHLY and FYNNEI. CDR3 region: CASSLTQGSNEKLFF. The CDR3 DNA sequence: TGTGCCAGCAGTCTCACCCAGGGTTCTAATGAAAAACTGTTTTTT.

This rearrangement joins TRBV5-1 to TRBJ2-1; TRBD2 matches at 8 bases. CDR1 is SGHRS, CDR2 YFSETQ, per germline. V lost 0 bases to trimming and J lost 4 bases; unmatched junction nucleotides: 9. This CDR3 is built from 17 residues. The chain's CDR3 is CASSLDTSGVQYNEQFF. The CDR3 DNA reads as TGCGCCAGCAGCTTGGACACTAGCGGAGTACAATACAATGAGCAGTTCTTC.

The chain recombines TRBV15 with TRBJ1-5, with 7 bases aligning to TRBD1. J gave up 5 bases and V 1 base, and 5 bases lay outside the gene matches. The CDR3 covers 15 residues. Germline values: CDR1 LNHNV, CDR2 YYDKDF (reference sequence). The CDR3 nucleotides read TGTGCCACCAGCAGAGGCAGGGGGATTGATCAGCCCCAGCATTTT. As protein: CATSRGRGIDQPQHF.

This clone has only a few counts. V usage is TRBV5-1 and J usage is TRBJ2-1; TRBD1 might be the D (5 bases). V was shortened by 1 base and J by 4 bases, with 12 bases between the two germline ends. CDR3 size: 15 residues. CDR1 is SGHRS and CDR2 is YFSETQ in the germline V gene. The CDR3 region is CASSLIGDSYNEQFF. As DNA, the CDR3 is TGCGCCAGCAGCTTGATCGGCGACAGTTACAATGAGCAGTTCTTC.

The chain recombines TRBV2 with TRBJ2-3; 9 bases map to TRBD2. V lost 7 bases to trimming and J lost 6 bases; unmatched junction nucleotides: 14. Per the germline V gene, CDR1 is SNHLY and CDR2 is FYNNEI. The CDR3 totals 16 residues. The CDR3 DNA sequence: TGTGCCAGCACCCTGGGTCTAGCGGGGAGGGGGGATACGCAGTATTTT. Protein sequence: CASTLGLAGRGDTQYF.

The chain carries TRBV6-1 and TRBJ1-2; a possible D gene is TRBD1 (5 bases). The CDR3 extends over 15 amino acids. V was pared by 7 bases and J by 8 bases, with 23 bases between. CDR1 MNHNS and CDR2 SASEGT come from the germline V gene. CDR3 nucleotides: TGTGCCAGCACCAAGTCGACCGAGGGCTGGGGGGGCTACACCTTC. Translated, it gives CASTKSTEGWGGYTF.

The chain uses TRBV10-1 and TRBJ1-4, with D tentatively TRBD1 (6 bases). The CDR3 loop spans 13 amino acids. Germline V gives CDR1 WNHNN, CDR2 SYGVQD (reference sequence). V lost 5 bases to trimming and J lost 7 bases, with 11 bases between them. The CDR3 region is CASSYRVGEKLFF. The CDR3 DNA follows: TGCGCCAGCAGTTACAGGGTTGGTGAAAAACTGTTTTTT.